Each of the 8 T cell receptor beta chains below was sequenced from the same sample in a study of blood T cell repertoires in COVID-19. Method: immunoSEQ multiplex PCR; TCRdb's copy keeps in-frame clones and lacks some. The sample records over 150,000 clones, 75% to 95% being singletons. The specimen was peripheral blood. These receptors all stem from a man aged 50 or older with acute or convalescent COVID-19.

The chain links TRBV18 to TRBJ2-7; TRBD1 is a possible D gene (5 bases). Trimming shortened V by 2 bases and J by 3 bases, and 11 bases separated the two germline ends. This CDR3 has 14 amino acids. Germline CDR1 is KGHSH and CDR2 is LQKENI. The CDR3 DNA is TGTGCCAGCTCACCAGGGGCATGGGGCTACGAGCAGTACGTC. The encoded protein is CASSPGAWGYEQYV.

The chain couples TRBV16 to TRBJ2-3, with 9 nucleotides matching TRBD2. The germline CDR1 and CDR2 sequences are KGHSY and FQNENV. The junction had 5 bases not matched to a gene; V was cut back by 2 bases and J by 2 bases. The CDR3 spans 16 residues. The CDR3 DNA reads TGTGCCAGCAGCCAAACGGTAGCGGGGGTCACAGATACGCAGTATTTT. Its translation: CASSQTVAGVTDTQYF.

The chain uses TRBV7-9 and TRBJ1-2; perhaps TRBD1 as D (5 bases). V was pared by 6 bases and J by 8 bases, with 19 bases between. This CDR3 is 14 amino acids long. Germline V gene data show CDR1 as SEHNR and CDR2 as FQNEAQ (reference sequence). The CDR3 loop reads CASSLGQGGGGYTF. DNA for the CDR3: TGTGCCAGCAGTCTGGGGCAGGGAGGTGGCGGCTACACCTTC.

The chain couples TRBV27 to TRBJ2-1; weak D call: TRBD2 (6 bases). The length of the CDR3 is 18 residues. Germline V CDR1 and CDR2: MNHEY, SMNVEV (reference sequence). The ends were cut back, 5 bases at V and 0 bases at J, with 20 bases in the middle. For the CDR3, the DNA is TGTGCCAGCAGTCCCCCCTCGGGGGTGTGGAGCTCCTACAATGAGCAGTTCTTC. Translating gives CASSPPSGVWSSYNEQFF.

The chain joins TRBV19 to TRBJ2-2, with TRBD2 matching over 7 bases. CDR3 length: 13 residues. J gave up 4 bases and V 8 bases, and 4 bases lay outside the gene matches. Germline V CDR1 and CDR2: LNHDA, SQIVND (reference sequence). DNA for the CDR3: TGTGCCAGTCGGCTAGCGGCCACCGGGGAGCTGTTTTTT. It is translated as CASRLAATGELFF.

The CDR3 here is CASSLAGGPFF. CDR3 DNA sequence: TGTGCCAGCAGTTTAGCGGGGGGGCCATTCTTC. This chain links TRBV12-3 or TRBV12-4 with TRBJ2-1, with D tentatively TRBD2 (7 bases). The CDR3 sequence is 11 residues long. Between the trimmed V and J ends, which lost 0 bases and 16 bases, there was a span of 10 bases.

The gene calls are TRBV2 and TRBJ1-3; 7 nucleotides match TRBD1. Germline CDR1 is SNHLY and CDR2 is FYNNEI. The V segment lost 3 bases and the J segment 5 bases; nucleotides outside the gene matches: 4. The CDR3 has 14 residues. This CDR3 reads CASSEQGERNTIYF. The CDR3 nucleotides are TGTGCCAGCAGTGAGCAGGGGGAAAGAAACACCATATATTTT. Full variable domain (missing parts from reference TRBV2 and TRBJ1-3): EPEVTQTPSHQVTQMGQEVILRCVPISNHLYFYWYRQILGQKVEFLVSFYNNEISEKSEIFDDQFSVERPDGSNFTLKIRSTKLEDSAMYFCASSEQGERNTIYFGEGSWLTVV.

V usage is TRBV6-2 or TRBV6-3 and J usage is TRBJ2-1; D not certain. The CDR3 is made up of 13 amino acids. CDR1 MNHEY and CDR2 SVGEGT come from the germline V gene. Trimming pared 5 bases from V and 3 bases from J, leaving 8 bases between. CDR3 nucleotide sequence: TGTGCCAGCAGTCCCACAAGCTACAATGAGCAGTTCTTC. Translation gives CASSPTSYNEQFF.